The sequence of this T cell receptor beta chain was determined in a study of blood T cells in healthy people across ages. This CDR3 region has 13 residues. The V gene's germline CDR1 is SNHLY and CDR2 FYNNEI. Using a J-beta primer mix together with a sample-barcoded 5' primer, a second PCR was run for roughly 6 to 11 cycles. A template-switch adaptor with 12 random nucleotides tagged each cDNA molecule. Any given sample supplied a minimum of 3 million CDR3-containing paired-end reads. TCRdb processed the 5' RACE reads anew with MiXCR; each CDR3 protein has one entry. The sample has 750,000 to 950,000 distinct CDR3 sequences; approximately 53% are singletons. A word on this clonotype: The junction departs from the called germline gene at one end, perhaps through a read error.

Sample: blood. J is TRBJ2-1 and V is TRBV2; 10 bases are a match to TRBD2. The sequence derives from an elderly man in good health. CDR3 amino acids: CASIAGGYDEQFF. CDR3 coding DNA: TGTGCCAGCATAGCGGGAGGCTACGATGAGCAGTTCTTC. Full variable domain (remainder filled in from reference TRBV2 and TRBJ2-1): EPEVTQTPSHQVTQMGQEVILRCVPISNHLYFYWYRQILGQKVEFLVSFYNNEISEKSEIFDDQFSVERPDGSNFTLKIRSTKLEDSAMYFCASIAGGYDEQFFGPGTRLTVL.